The text below deals with one TCR beta chain. The antigen is not known. These data originate in a study of T cell repertoires in cytomegalovirus infection. Background on the study: The authors relied on CMV epitopes, both recently identified HLA-C-restricted and well-studied HLA-B-restricted. Evidence of both CMV infection and a matching HLA type came from public TCR beta signatures.

MiXCR, applied by TCRdb to the reads, yields one record per CDR3 protein. Of hundreds of thousands of distinct CDR3 sequences listed, roughly 33% were seen once; the top ten hold about 20%. Findings and limits, study-wide: In two of eight donors, the top clonotype was HLA-C-restricted CMV-specific. Identification of carriers of CMV plus the relevant HLA was performed using cumulative public TCR beta family frequency.

The J segment lost 4 bases and the V segment lost 8 bases, leaving 12 bases of the junction unmatched. CDR3 size: 16 residues. This clonotype was sampled from a human donor in good health (CMV status not recorded). Some clones in this sample may be carry-over from other donors' samples. The genes are TRBV5-3 and TRBJ2-2; 9 positions match TRBD2. TRBV5-3 is classed as an ORF, of uncertain function. The sequences come from cultured PBMCs, collected from culture after CMV antigen stimulation. CDR3 in amino acids: CASSLWGLARTGELFF. In DNA, the CDR3 is TGTGCCAGCAGCCTTTGGGGACTAGCCCGCACCGGGGAGCTGTTTTTT.